This TCR beta chain was identified in a study of breast tumors, draining lymph nodes, adjacent tissues. TCRdb re-called the multiplex PCR reads through MiXCR, storing one row per CDR3 protein. The sample holds tens of thousands of distinct CDR3 sequences, roughly 23% seen once. The V gene end was trimmed by 1 base and the J gene end by 5 bases; junction bases not matched to a gene: 15. Germline V gene lookup returns CDR1 SGHAT and CDR2 FQNNGV. This CDR3 comprises 18 residues. This clonotype has just a few counts. This TCR was sampled from a female donor with breast cancer. Some clones in this sample may be carry-over from other donors' samples. The chain carries TRBV11-2 and TRBJ2-5; 8 bases line up with TRBD2. The specimen sequenced was breast tumor tissue. CDR3 in amino acids: CASSLALGSGIGPETQYF. The CDR3 DNA reads as TGTGCCAGCAGCTTAGCCTTGGGTAGCGGGATTGGTCCGGAGACCCAGTACTTC.